The rows below give T cell receptor beta chains drawn from one sample of a study of blood T cell repertoires in COVID-19. Libraries were prepared by immunoSEQ multiplex PCR; TCRdb keeps only in-frame clonotypes and omits some of them. The data hold nearly 95,000 clones, with around 72% observed a single time. Input material: peripheral blood. The receptors come from a man between 65 and 85 years old with COVID-19, enrolled during active disease. CDR3s include the opening cysteine and the closing phenylalanine or tryptophan. D genes are given only for firm matches. A clone size is listed for some rows: how often the clone was seen (once, few, many), or a class if it is expanded.

J gene,clone size,V gene,D gene,CDR3 protein,CDR3 DNA
TRBJ2-3,.,TRBV7-2,.,CASSLVDYTDTQYF,TGTGCCAGCAGCTTAGTGGACTACACAGATACGCAGTATTTT
TRBJ2-1,.,TRBV10-3,TRBD1,CAISDSKAGGLLNEQFF,TGTGCCATCAGTGACAGTAAGGCAGGGGGCTTGTTAAATGAGCAGTTCTTC
TRBJ2-1,.,TRBV5-6,TRBD1,CASSAGQGLYNEQFF,TGTGCCAGCAGCGCGGGACAGGGGTTATACAATGAGCAGTTCTTC
TRBJ2-7,.,TRBV9,TRBD1,CASSQDPGQSLSYEQYF,TGTGCCAGCAGCCAGGACCCGGGACAGTCTCTCTCCTACGAGCAGTACTTC
TRBJ1-2,few,TRBV5-6,TRBD1,CASSLIGQGIRGYTF,TGTGCCAGCAGCTTGATAGGACAGGGAATCCGTGGCTACACCTTC
TRBJ1-1,.,TRBV28,.,CASSPTTGLNTEAFF,TGTGCCAGCAGTCCCACGACAGGACTCAACACTGAAGCTTTCTTT
TRBJ1-5,.,TRBV28,.,CASSLPPGAGNQPQHF,TGTGCCAGCAGCCTTCCCCCAGGGGCGGGCAATCAGCCCCAGCATTTT
TRBJ2-5,.,TRBV9,TRBD1,CASSVAGQGAGETQYF,TGTGCCAGCAGCGTAGCAGGTCAGGGGGCGGGGGAGACCCAGTACTTC
TRBJ1-6,.,TRBV25-1,.,CASSEWRDYSPLHF,TGTGCCAGCAGTGAATGGAGAGACTATTCACCCCTCCACTTT
TRBJ2-6,.,TRBV23-1,.,CASSQDSGRAF,TGCGCCAGCAGTCAGGACTCCGGTCGGGCTTTC
TRBJ2-7,many,TRBV5-1,TRBD2,CASSGTSGRIGQYF,TGCGCCAGCAGCGGTACTAGCGGGAGAATTGGGCAGTACTTC
TRBJ2-1,few,TRBV18,TRBD1,CASSPRTGDEQFF,TGTGCCAGCTCACCACGGACAGGGGATGAGCAGTTCTTC
TRBJ2-3,.,TRBV9,TRBD2,CASSVPLASSTDTQYF,TGTGCCAGCAGCGTCCCACTAGCGAGCAGCACAGATACGCAGTATTTT
TRBJ2-2,.,TRBV2,TRBD2,CASSELAGELGGELFF,TGTGCCAGCAGTGAGCTGGCGGGAGAATTGGGCGGGGAGCTGTTTTTT
TRBJ2-2,.,TRBV19,.,CASSMGLSTGELFF,TGTGCCAGTAGTATGGGGCTGAGCACCGGGGAGCTGTTTTTT
TRBJ1-1,.,TRBV2,.,CASLLGLGLNTEAFF,TGTGCCAGCCTCCTGGGGCTGGGTTTGAACACTGAAGCTTTCTTT
TRBJ2-3,.,TRBV5-8,TRBD2,CASSHGPGLGSGDTQYF,TGTGCCAGCAGCCATGGCCCGGGACTAGGCAGTGGAGATACGCAGTATTTT
TRBJ2-2,.,TRBV29-1,.,CSVETGTSRTGELFF,TGCAGCGTTGAAACCGGGACATCGAGAACCGGGGAGCTGTTTTTT
TRBJ2-7,few,TRBV7-9,TRBD2,CASSTSGTTFEQYF,TGTGCCAGCAGCACCTCCGGGACTACTTTCGAGCAGTACTTC
TRBJ2-1,.,TRBV4-3,TRBD2,CASSHDPGLAGHEQFF,TGCGCCAGCAGCCATGACCCGGGACTAGCGGGTCATGAGCAGTTCTTC
TRBJ1-1,once,TRBV2,TRBD1,CANTQGAGTEAFF,TGTGCCAATACACAGGGGGCTGGCACTGAAGCTTTCTTT
TRBJ2-6,.,TRBV7-9,.,CASSFPAVGANVLTF,TGTGCCAGCAGCTTCCCAGCGGTTGGGGCCAACGTCCTGACTTTC
TRBJ1-2,.,TRBV13,TRBD1,CASSAQWDRVGSGYTF,TGTGCCAGCAGCGCCCAGTGGGACAGGGTGGGGTCTGGCTACACCTTC
TRBJ2-5,few,TRBV3-1/TRBV3-2,.,CASSLGWGGQETQYF,TGTGCCAGCAGCCTGGGTTGGGGAGGCCAAGAGACCCAGTACTTC
TRBJ1-2,.,TRBV28,.,CASCRVNYGYTF,TGTGCCAGCTGCAGGGTTAACTATGGCTACACCTTC
TRBJ2-7,once,TRBV11-2,.,CASTAAYEQYF,TGTGCCAGCACAGCGGCCTACGAGCAGTACTTC
TRBJ1-1,.,TRBV19,.,CASSTSGNTEAFF,TGTGCCAGTAGTACTTCAGGGAACACTGAAGCTTTCTTT
TRBJ2-2,.,TRBV24-1,TRBD1,CATSKGDSYRTGELFF,TGTGCCACCAGTAAAGGGGACAGCTATCGCACCGGGGAGCTGTTTTTT
TRBJ2-1,.,TRBV9,TRBD1,CASSLTGTEYSYNEQFF,TGTGCCAGCAGCCTCACCGGGACAGAGTACTCCTACAATGAGCAGTTCTTC
TRBJ2-7,few,TRBV11-2,.,CASSATGSYEQYF,TGTGCCAGCAGCGCGACAGGCTCCTACGAGCAGTACTTC
TRBJ2-3,.,TRBV29-1,TRBD2,CSVDSGAGANTQYF,TGCAGCGTTGATTCTGGTGCGGGAGCAAATACGCAGTATTTT
TRBJ2-2,.,TRBV7-2,TRBD2,CASSSTSGSPGELFF,TGTGCCAGCAGCTCGACTAGCGGGAGTCCCGGGGAGCTGTTTTTT
TRBJ2-1,.,TRBV30,TRBD2,CAWTAGGGANEQFF,TGTGCCTGGACTGCGGGAGGGGGTGCCAATGAGCAGTTCTTC
TRBJ2-5,.,TRBV5-1,.,CASSLRGYLYF,TGCGCCAGCAGCTTGAGAGGGTACCTGTACTTC
TRBJ2-7,.,TRBV27,.,CASSSIVGDEQYF,TGTGCCAGCAGTTCTATTGTGGGAGACGAGCAGTACTTC
TRBJ1-1,.,TRBV19,TRBD1,CASSIGGQVRTEAFF,TGTGCCAGTAGTATAGGGGGACAGGTGAGAACTGAAGCTTTCTTT
TRBJ2-1,.,TRBV5-4,TRBD1,CASSSIDRVYNEQFF,TGTGCCAGCAGCTCAATTGACAGGGTCTACAATGAGCAGTTCTTC
TRBJ2-3,.,TRBV9,.,CASSVQGTDTQYF,TGTGCCAGCAGCGTACAGGGGACAGATACGCAGTATTTT
TRBJ1-2,medium-sized,TRBV3-1/TRBV3-2,TRBD1,CATVAGTGYGYTF,TGTGCCACCGTGGCCGGGACAGGGTATGGCTACACCTTC
TRBJ2-3,.,TRBV2,TRBD2,CASSSRASGSTDTQYF,TGTGCCAGCAGCTCCCGGGCTAGCGGGAGCACAGATACGCAGTATTTT
TRBJ2-5,.,TRBV5-1,TRBD1,CASSLTGGAGPQETQYF,TGCGCCAGCAGCTTGACAGGGGGCGCGGGTCCCCAAGAGACCCAGTACTTC
TRBJ2-5,.,TRBV9,.,CASSVVGQETQYF,TGTGCCAGCAGCGTAGTCGGTCAAGAGACCCAGTACTTC
TRBJ2-2,.,TRBV11-2,.,CASSQGGGPNTGELFF,TGTGCCAGCAGCCAGGGTGGGGGCCCGAACACCGGGGAGCTGTTTTTT
TRBJ2-2,once,TRBV6-2/TRBV6-3,TRBD1,CASSYSRGLVGGELFF,TGTGCCAGCAGTTATTCCAGGGGGCTAGTCGGCGGGGAGCTGTTTTTT
TRBJ2-5,.,TRBV3-1/TRBV3-2,TRBD2,CASSQGRIGRVTQYF,TGTGCCAGCAGCCAAGGGAGGATAGGGAGGGTGACCCAGTACTTC
TRBJ2-7,.,TRBV6-5,TRBD2,CASSRSGRPSYEQYF,TGTGCCAGCAGCCGTAGCGGGAGGCCCTCCTACGAGCAGTACTTC
TRBJ1-1,.,TRBV10-3,.,CAISDSVVRNTEAFF,TGTGCCATCAGTGATTCTGTGGTGAGGAACACTGAAGCTTTCTTT
TRBJ2-1,.,TRBV5-4,TRBD2,CASSLIAGVVGNEQFF,TGTGCCAGCAGCTTGATAGCGGGAGTGGTCGGGAATGAGCAGTTCTTC
TRBJ2-7,.,TRBV28,TRBD2,CASSLGQVGLAEQYF,TGTGCCAGCAGTTTGGGCCAGGTTGGACTAGCGGAGCAGTACTTC
TRBJ2-1,.,TRBV9,TRBD2,CASSVASGSVGEQFF,TGTGCCAGCAGCGTGGCCAGCGGGAGTGTCGGTGAGCAGTTCTTC
TRBJ1-1,.,TRBV7-3,TRBD1,CASRSTGDTEAFF,TGTGCCAGCAGGTCGACAGGGGACACTGAAGCTTTCTTT
TRBJ2-1,once,TRBV5-1,.,CASSLMGVPSYNEQFF,TGCGCCAGCAGCTTGATGGGAGTTCCATCCTACAATGAGCAGTTCTTC
TRBJ2-3,.,TRBV18,TRBD1,CASSPRQGISNTQYF,TGTGCCAGCTCACCTAGACAGGGAATTTCCAATACGCAGTATTTT
TRBJ1-2,.,TRBV30,.,CAWSVLSLSYTF,TGTGCCTGGAGTGTTTTGAGTTTGAGCTACACCTTC
TRBJ2-5,.,TRBV15,TRBD2,CATSTGTIPETQYF,TGTGCCACCAGCACTGGGACTATCCCCGAGACCCAGTACTTC